The 20 T cell receptor beta chains given below trace back to one sample, sequenced in a study of T cell repertoires in cytomegalovirus infection. These receptors are not linked to any known antigen. TCRdb recomputed calls from the reads with MiXCR, one row per CDR3 protein. The sample includes some 350,000 distinct CDR3 sequences, about 32% seen only once; the top ten take approximately 13%. This material consisted of cultured PBMCs, taken from culture after CMV antigen stimulation. Receptors were obtained from a human donor in good health (CMV status not recorded). Some clones in this sample may be carry-over from other donors' samples.

The chain links TRBV5-4 to TRBJ2-3; 7 bases are shared with TRBD2. After removal of 0 bases from V and 3 bases from J, the junction contained 7 bases not matched to a gene. The CDR3 consists of 16 residues. Germline CDR1 and CDR2: SGHNT and YYREEE (reference sequence). The CDR3 protein is CASSLDFGGGTDTQYF. In nucleotides, the CDR3 is TGTGCCAGCAGCTTGGATTTTGGGGGAGGGACAGATACGCAGTATTTT. The entire variable domain, with the rest obtained from reference TRBV5-4 and TRBJ2-3, is as follows: ETGVTQSPTHLIKTRGQQVTLRCSSQSGHNTVSWYQQALGQGPQFIFQYYREEENGRGNFPPRFSGLQFPNYSSELNVNALELDDSALYLCASSLDFGGGTDTQYFGPGTRLTVL.

The chain links TRBV19 to TRBJ2-1; 8 bases fit TRBD1. V was pared by 3 bases and J by 6 bases, with 7 bases of the junction left unmatched. Looked up from germline, CDR1 is LNHDA and CDR2 is SQIVND (reference sequence). The CDR3 has 15 amino acids. Here the CDR3 DNA reads TGTGCCAGTAGTATCCCCAGGGGGCTCCTCAATGAGCAGTTCTTC. This translates into CASSIPRGLLNEQFF.

The chain joins TRBV6-2 or TRBV6-3 to TRBJ2-3, with a tentative D call TRBD2 (5 bases). Germline values: CDR1 MNHEY, CDR2 SVGEGT. Trimming removed 5 bases from V and 10 bases from J, with 16 bases in between. This CDR3 comprises 13 residues. CDR3 in DNA: TGTGCCAGCAGTGGGAGAGGCGGGTCGGCGCAGTATTTT. The encoded protein is CASSGRGGSAQYF.

The chain joins TRBV7-8 to TRBJ1-4; D remains unclear. Trimming stripped 2 bases from V and 1 base from J, with 8 bases between. CDR1 SGHVS and CDR2 FQNEAQ come from the germline V gene. The CDR3 is 15 residues long. CDR3 nucleotides: TGTGCCAGCAGCTTAACTCGGGGAACTAATGAAAAACTGTTTTTT. Translated: CASSLTRGTNEKLFF.

There are a few counts of this clonotype. The J gene is TRBJ2-1, the V gene TRBV7-2, with TRBD1 identical over 7 bases. V was pared by 2 bases and J by 4 bases, with 5 bases of the junction left unmatched. CDR1 and CDR2 (germline): SGHTA, FQGNSA. CDR3 size: 15 residues. The CDR3 region has the DNA TGTGCCAGCAGCTTATGGGGGACAGAGTACAATGAGCAGTTCTTC. It is translated as CASSLWGTEYNEQFF.

Only a few counts were recorded for this clonotype. The CDR3 DNA reads TGTGCCAGCAGTCACCACCGGGACAGGGGTGAGGACGAGCAGTACTTC. This encodes CASSHHRDRGEDEQYF. This chain connects TRBV6-2 or TRBV6-3 to TRBJ2-7, with 10 bases matching TRBD1. The germline CDR1 and CDR2 sequences are MNHEY and SVGEGT. The CDR3 runs 16 residues. The V gene end was trimmed by 5 bases and the J gene end by 5 bases; junction bases not matched to a gene: 12.

At least ten counts were recorded for this clonotype. The chain has TRBV7-2 and TRBJ2-1, with D hard to call. This CDR3 is built from 14 residues. Trimming shortened V by 1 base and J by 9 bases, and 13 bases separated the two germline ends. Germline CDR1 reads SGHTA; CDR2 reads FQGNSA. CDR3 sequence: CASSLDHYDGEQFF. The DNA of the CDR3 is TGTGCCAGCAGCTTAGATCACTATGACGGTGAGCAGTTCTTC. The variable domain in full, with the rest retrieved from reference TRBV7-2 and TRBJ2-1, is GAGVSQSPSNKVTEKGKDVELRCDPISGHTALYWYRQSLGQGLEFLIYFQGNSAPDKSGLPSDRFSAERTGGSVSTLTIQRTQQEDSAVYLCASSLDHYDGEQFFGPGTRLTVL.

There are a few counts of this clonotype. V gene TRBV5-4 combines with J gene TRBJ2-7; D gene ambiguous. CDR1 and CDR2 from the germline V gene are SGHNT and YYREEE (reference sequence). This CDR3 region has 11 residues. With 7 bases removed from V and 7 bases from J, the gap between germline ends came to 12 bases. CDR3 sequence reads: CASSKGPEQYF. In DNA, the CDR3 is TGTGCCAGCTCGAAGGGCCCGGAGCAGTACTTC.

The chain joins TRBV29-1 to TRBJ1-3; 10 bases line up with TRBD1. After removal of 6 bases from V and 3 bases from J, the junction contained 2 bases not matched to a gene. This CDR3 is 13 amino acids long. In germline, CDR1 is SQVTM, CDR2 ANQGSEA. The CDR3 loop reads CSVGTGVGNTIYF. The CDR3 DNA reads TGCAGCGTCGGGACAGGGGTTGGAAACACCATATATTTT.

The gene calls are TRBV4-1 and TRBJ2-1, with TRBD2 identical over 9 bases. Germline CDR1 MGHRA, CDR2 YSYEKL. The CDR3 length is 15 residues. V was pared by 2 bases and J by 9 bases, with 8 bases of the junction left unmatched. CDR3 sequence: CASSQNSGRMFEQFF. DNA of the CDR3: TGCGCCAGCAGCCAAAATAGCGGGAGAATGTTTGAGCAGTTCTTC.

Notes on this clonotype: Sequence at one end of the junction differs from germline and may be a read error. The gene calls are TRBV4-1 and TRBJ2-1; no firm D call. The CDR3 totals 14 residues. CDR1 is MGHRA and CDR2 is YSYEKL in the germline V gene. CDR3 coding DNA: TGTGCCAGCAGCCAAGACCGGAAGAGTTATGAGCAGTTCTTC. Protein product: CASSQDRKSYEQFF.

The V gene is TRBV19, the J gene TRBJ2-3, with unresolved D. Germline assignment: CDR1 LNHDA and CDR2 SQIVND (reference sequence). The CDR3 is 15 amino acids. V lost 1 base, J lost 6 bases, and 14 bases lay in between. The CDR3 DNA sequence: TGTGCCAGTAGTATAGGGCCCTCGCCCTTGGATACGCAGTATTTT. It yields the protein CASSIGPSPLDTQYF.

This clonotype has a count of ten or more. This chain links TRBV12-3 or TRBV12-4 with TRBJ2-3; possible D gene TRBD2, 6 bases. CDR3 length: 18 residues. Trimming took off 2 bases at V and 2 bases at J, with 20 bases between the two ends. The CDR3 coding sequence is TGTGCCAGCAGTTTAAGTCCTCTTAGCGGCTCCTTCACAGATACGCAGTATTTT. Its protein is CASSLSPLSGSFTDTQYF.

This rearrangement joins TRBV7-6 to TRBJ2-5, with D perhaps matching TRBD1 or TRBD2 (5 bases each). The CDR3 has 14 amino acids. CDR1 and CDR2 from the germline V gene are SGHVS and FNYEAQ. Deletions cut 5 bases from V and 5 bases from J, with 15 bases between. The CDR3 is CASSEATAEETQYF. CDR3 in DNA: TGTGCCAGCAGCGAAGCGACAGCGGAGGAGACCCAGTACTTC.

This clonotype is categorized as medium-sized (0.01 to 0.1%). The chain joins TRBV7-2 to TRBJ2-1, with TRBD2 identical over 8 bases. Germline-derived CDR1 and CDR2 are SGHTA and FQGNSA. This CDR3 is built from 16 residues. J lost 6 bases, V lost 1 base, and 8 bases had no gene match. CDR3 region: CASSLGLAGGGNEQFF. CDR3 nucleotides: TGTGCCAGCAGCTTAGGTCTAGCGGGCGGGGGCAATGAGCAGTTCTTC.

This chain connects TRBV18 to TRBJ2-5; 7 bases align to TRBD2. The germline V gene encodes CDR1 KGHSH and CDR2 LQKENI. The V and J ends lost 1 base and 5 bases, in that order; junction bases with no gene match: 10. The CDR3 totals 16 residues. CDR3 DNA sequence: TGTGCCAGCTCACCACTCAGTCCGGGAGGAGGGGAGACCCAGTACTTC. Protein: CASSPLSPGGGETQYF.

The table lists this clonotype with a few counts. The chain combines TRBV29-1 with TRBJ2-1; D might be TRBD1 (5 bases). Germline assignment: CDR1 SQVTM and CDR2 ANQGSEA. The CDR3 is made up of 16 amino acids. Trimming took off 0 bases at V and 0 bases at J, with 12 bases between the two ends. The CDR3 DNA is TGCAGCGTTGAAGAAGGACATAGGAGCTCCTACAATGAGCAGTTCTTC. It is translated as CSVEEGHRSSYNEQFF.

J is TRBJ1-2 and V is TRBV12-3 or TRBV12-4, with a possible D match to TRBD1 (5 bases). CDR3 length equals 13 residues. V was pared by 5 bases and J by 13 bases, with 20 bases between. CDR3 region: CASSPGRPFVGTF. The CDR3 bases are TGTGCCAGCAGTCCGGGACGGCCATTTGTAGGCACCTTC.

The rearrangement links TRBV7-2 to TRBJ2-7, with D unclear. Per the germline V gene, CDR1 is SGHTA and CDR2 is FQGNSA. The CDR3 totals 14 residues. Trimming cost V 0 bases and J 3 bases, with 9 bases left between them. The CDR3 DNA sequence: TGTGCCAGCAGCTTAGCCTCTGTGGACTACGAGCAGTACTTC. Amino acid sequence: CASSLASVDYEQYF. The full variable domain, rest sourced from reference TRBV7-2 and TRBJ2-7, is GAGVSQSPSNKVTEKGKDVELRCDPISGHTALYWYRQSLGQGLEFLIYFQGNSAPDKSGLPSDRFSAERTGGSVSTLTIQRTQQEDSAVYLCASSLASVDYEQYFGPGTRLTVT.

The sample holds many counts of this clonotype. The chain has TRBV7-2 and TRBJ2-1, with D perhaps TRBD2 (6 bases). CDR1 is SGHTA, CDR2 FQGNSA, per germline. The CDR3 is made up of 15 amino acids. Trimming cost V 3 bases and J 1 base, with 10 bases left between them. Here the CDR3 reads CASSLTRPSYNEQFF. CDR3 coding DNA: TGTGCCAGCAGCTTGACTAGGCCTTCCTACAATGAGCAGTTCTTC. Filled out from reference TRBV7-2 and TRBJ2-1, the complete variable domain reads GAGVSQSPSNKVTEKGKDVELRCDPISGHTALYWYRQSLGQGLEFLIYFQGNSAPDKSGLPSDRFSAERTGGSVSTLTIQRTQQEDSAVYLCASSLTRPSYNEQFFGPGTRLTVL.